Reported below is one T cell receptor beta chain. No antigen is known for it. The assay was immunoSEQ multiplex PCR, and TCRdb's table has in-frame clones only and misses some. The sample shows 150,000 to 200,000 clones, about 90% of them seen only once. The ends lost 1 base at V and 10 bases at J; junction bases unmatched: 4. The V gene's germline CDR1 is LNHDA and CDR2 SQIVND (reference sequence). The CDR3 loop spans 13 amino acids. This specimen belongs to a study of T cell responses to AZD1222 COVID-19 vaccine. Study conclusions and caveats: Targets within unmutated variant regions were reportedly found for nearly half of spike-specific TCRs. CD4 TCRs associated with vaccination spanned spike, dominating at 160-218 and 743-854.

Sample: peripheral blood, taken 28 days after the second AZD1222 dose. The receptor comes from an adult who received the AZD1222 COVID-19 vaccine. The chain links TRBV19 to TRBJ2-3; 8 bases line up with TRBD1. The CDR3 DNA sequence: TGTGCCAGTAGTATAGGCCAGACAGGGGCGCAGTATTTT. Its translation: CASSIGQTGAQYF.